Below are 22 T cell receptor beta chains sequenced from a single sample in a study of blood T cell repertoires in COVID-19. The method was immunoSEQ multiplex PCR; TCRdb's version includes in-frame clones alone and lacks a portion of them. The repertoire holds around 100,000 clones, approximately 87% seen once, with roughly 13% in the top ten. Input material: peripheral blood. The receptors derive from a human donor in a cohort sampled during active or convalescent COVID-19.

The V gene is TRBV20-1, the J gene TRBJ1-4, with D possibly TRBD1 on 5 matching bases. The V and J ends lost 5 bases and 8 bases respectively, with 9 bases between them. The CDR3 is 11 residues long. Germline V gene lookup returns CDR1 DFQATT and CDR2 SNEGSKA (reference sequence). The CDR3 protein is CSAEEGEKLFF. The CDR3 DNA reads TGCAGTGCTGAGGAGGGGGAAAAACTGTTTTTT.

J is TRBJ2-2 and V is TRBV5-1, with TRBD2 identical over 12 bases. J gave up 6 bases and V 2 bases, and 5 bases lay outside the gene matches. The CDR3 length is 16 residues. Looked up from germline, CDR1 is SGHRS and CDR2 is YFSETQ. CDR3 amino acids: CASSFTASGGAGELFF. The CDR3 region has the DNA TGCGCCAGCAGCTTTACGGCTAGCGGGGGGGCCGGGGAGCTGTTTTTT.

V usage is TRBV7-9 and J usage is TRBJ2-2, with a weak D call TRBD1 (5 bases). The CDR3 is 15 amino acids. Germline V gene sequence: CDR1 SEHNR, CDR2 FQNEAQ (reference sequence). Trimming left V 3 bases short and J 0 bases short, with 8 bases between. CDR3 loop: CASSFRTSNTGELFF. As DNA, the CDR3 is TGTGCCAGCAGCTTCCGGACATCGAACACCGGGGAGCTGTTTTTT.

J is TRBJ2-5 and V is TRBV5-1; 12 bases align to TRBD1. The CDR3 runs 16 residues. Germline V CDR1 and CDR2: SGHRS, YFSETQ. V shed 4 bases, J shed 1 base, and the junction held 5 bases outside the gene matches. The CDR3 spells CASSEGTGGLQETQYF. In DNA form, the CDR3 reads TGCGCCAGCAGCGAAGGGACAGGGGGCCTCCAAGAGACCCAGTACTTC.

This chain uses TRBV4-1 with TRBJ1-5; 7 bases agree with TRBD1. The germline V gene has CDR1 MGHRA and CDR2 YSYEKL. The CDR3 consists of 15 residues. V was pared by 4 bases and J by 4 bases, with 7 bases of the junction left unmatched. CDR3 protein: CASSPLGQLNQPQHF. The CDR3 DNA sequence: TGCGCCAGCAGCCCATTGGGACAGCTAAATCAGCCCCAGCATTTT.

V usage is TRBV7-2 and J usage is TRBJ2-1, with D hard to call. The CDR3 length is 14 residues. Trimming left V 4 bases short and J 10 bases short, with 17 bases between. Germline V gene sequence: CDR1 SGHTA, CDR2 FQGNSA. The CDR3 region has the DNA TGTGCCAGCAGCTCTTTAACCACGGAGTTCGAGCAGTTCTTC. Encoded protein: CASSSLTTEFEQFF.

The genes are TRBV29-1 and TRBJ1-5; D unclear. The CDR3 loop spans 14 amino acids. Germline CDR1 reads SQVTM; CDR2 reads ANQGSEA. Trimming removed 6 bases at V and 3 bases at J, with 15 bases between. CDR3 region: CSVGDTLSNQPQHF. CDR3 in DNA: TGCAGCGTGGGAGATACTCTGTCCAATCAGCCCCAGCATTTT.

The chain recombines TRBV29-1 with TRBJ2-3; 7 nucleotides line up with TRBD2. The V and J ends lost 1 base and 2 bases, in that order; junction bases with no gene match: 6. The CDR3 has 15 amino acids. Germline CDR1 SQVTM, CDR2 ANQGSEA. CDR3 nucleotides: TGCAGCGTTGAAGTATTTCTAGCGGCCACAGATACGCAGTATTTT. Protein product: CSVEVFLAATDTQYF.

The V gene is TRBV7-3, the J gene TRBJ1-1; unclear D gene. The CDR3 spans 13 residues. Trimming took 1 base from V and 4 from J, leaving 7 bases between them. Per the germline V gene, CDR1 is SGHTA and CDR2 is FQGTGA. This chain's CDR3 is CASSLNGGTEAFF. DNA for the CDR3: TGTGCCAGCAGCTTAAATGGCGGCACTGAAGCTTTCTTT.

The rearrangement links TRBV27 to TRBJ2-2, with D maybe TRBD2 (6 bases). Germline lookup yields CDR1 MNHEY and CDR2 SMNVEV (reference sequence). The V and J ends lost 3 bases and 4 bases respectively, with 9 bases between them. This CDR3 region has 14 residues. The CDR3 loop is CASSFGGATGELFF. In DNA, the CDR3 is TGTGCCAGCAGTTTTGGCGGGGCCACCGGGGAGCTGTTTTTT.

This clone was detected a few times. The chain uses TRBV10-3 and TRBJ1-3; 8 nucleotides match TRBD1. Germline lookup yields CDR1 ENHRY and CDR2 SYGVKD. V lost 10 bases to trimming and J lost 2 bases; unmatched junction nucleotides: 4. This CDR3 is 13 amino acids long. This CDR3 reads CATQTGAGNTIYF. CDR3 nucleotide sequence: TGTGCCACCCAGACAGGGGCTGGAAACACCATATATTTT.

V gene TRBV11-1 combines with J gene TRBJ1-1; D is unclear. The germline V gene has CDR1 SGHAT and CDR2 FQDESV (reference sequence). The germline V and J ends were trimmed by 6 bases and 2 bases, with 10 bases remaining between them. There are 13 residues in the CDR3. This CDR3 is CASRREGNTEAFF. CDR3 DNA sequence: TGTGCCAGCAGACGAGAGGGTAACACTGAAGCTTTCTTT. The variable domain in full, with the rest retrieved from reference TRBV11-1 and TRBJ1-1, is EAEVAQSPRYKITEKSQAVAFWCDPISGHATLYWYRQILGQGPELLVQFQDESVVDDSQLPKDRFSAERLKGVDSTLKIQPAELGDSAMYLCASRREGNTEAFFGQGTRLTVV.

The chain has TRBV19 and TRBJ2-2; 14 bases map to TRBD2. V gave up 6 bases and J gave up 0 bases; unmatched junction bases: 6. CDR3 length equals 18 residues. The V gene's germline CDR1 is LNHDA and CDR2 SQIVND (reference sequence). The CDR3 DNA reads as TGTGCCAGTAGGGGGACTAGCGGGGGTACCGCGAACACCGGGGAGCTGTTTTTT. Translated, it gives CASRGTSGGTANTGELFF.

This clone was recorded a few times. This rearrangement joins TRBV18 to TRBJ1-1; the match to TRBD1 covers 7 bases. This CDR3 is 15 amino acids long. Germline CDR1 is KGHSH and CDR2 is LQKENI. V shed 4 bases and J 3 bases; nucleotides not matched to a gene: 8. In nucleotides, the CDR3 is TGTGCCAGCTCACACACAGACAGGGTGGACACTGAAGCTTTCTTT. The encoded protein is CASSHTDRVDTEAFF.

This rearrangement joins TRBV3-1 (or the pseudogene TRBV3-2) to TRBJ2-5, with TRBD1 identical over 9 bases. CDR1 LGHDT and CDR2 YNNKEL come from the germline V gene (reference sequence). The CDR3 length is 17 residues. The ends lost 1 base at V and 3 bases at J; junction bases unmatched: 9. The CDR3: CASSQAPAGTGKETQYF. For the CDR3, the DNA is TGTGCCAGCAGCCAAGCCCCCGCAGGGACAGGGAAAGAGACCCAGTACTTC.

The chain combines TRBV19 with TRBJ1-5; 7 bases map to TRBD1. Looked up from germline, CDR1 is LNHDA and CDR2 is SQIVND (reference sequence). The CDR3 runs to 15 residues. The V gene end was trimmed by 5 bases and the J gene end by 5 bases; junction bases not matched to a gene: 9. Here the CDR3 DNA reads TGTGCCAGTAGTCAGCAGGGGGTCCTTTATCAGCCCCAGCATTTT. Its translation: CASSQQGVLYQPQHF.

The chain uses TRBV19 and TRBJ2-1; 7 positions agree with TRBD1. Trimming cost V 3 bases and J 5 bases; bases outside gene matches: 4. Germline CDR1 and CDR2: LNHDA and SQIVND (reference sequence). The length of the CDR3 is 14 residues. The CDR3 loop is CASSIGQVDNEQFF. CDR3 coding DNA: TGTGCCAGTAGTATTGGACAGGTGGACAATGAGCAGTTCTTC.

CDR3 region: CASSTGPGSVTEAFF. CDR3 sequence (DNA): TGTGCCAGCAGCACAGGACCCGGGAGCGTGACTGAAGCTTTCTTT. V is TRBV7-8 and J is TRBJ1-1; D is perhaps TRBD1 (5 bases). Trimming stripped 5 bases from V and 5 bases from J, with 18 bases between. The CDR3 sequence is 15 residues long. CDR1 SGHVS and CDR2 FQNEAQ come from the germline V gene.

The gene calls are TRBV18 and TRBJ1-3; D ambiguous. V was pared by 6 bases and J by 6 bases, with 12 bases between. CDR1 and CDR2 from the germline V gene are KGHSH and LQKENI. This CDR3 is built from 13 residues. The CDR3 DNA reads TGTGCCAGCTCGCCGGGGAAAGAAAACACCATATATTTT. Translated: CASSPGKENTIYF.

The V call is TRBV5-1, the J call TRBJ1-3; 10 nucleotides line up with TRBD1. J was trimmed by 2 bases and V by 4 bases; bases with no gene match: 9. The CDR3 covers 17 residues. CDR1 is SGHRS and CDR2 is YFSETQ in the germline V gene. The CDR3 loop reads CASSIFTGTGAGNTIYF. CDR3 DNA: TGCGCCAGCAGCATATTTACCGGGACAGGGGCTGGAAACACCATATATTTT. The entire variable domain, with the rest obtained from reference TRBV5-1 and TRBJ1-3, is as follows: KAGVTQTPRYLIKTRGQQVTLSCSPISGHRSVSWYQQTPGQGLQFLFEYFSETQRNKGNFPGRFSGRQFSNSRSEMNVSTLELGDSALYLCASSIFTGTGAGNTIYFGEGSWLTVV.

This chain joins TRBV29-1 and TRBJ1-1; TRBD1 matches 7 bases. This CDR3 has 11 amino acids. The germline V gene has CDR1 SQVTM and CDR2 ANQGSEA. V lost 6 bases and J lost 11; bases outside the gene matches: 9. Written as DNA, the CDR3 is TGCAGCGTCGCGGGGCAGGGGGATGCTTTCTTT. Translation: CSVAGQGDAFF.

V is TRBV2 and J is TRBJ1-5; TRBD1 matches at 8 bases. Trimming at V came to 5 bases and at J to 2 bases, leaving 11 bases not matched to a gene. The CDR3 covers 17 residues. The germline CDR1 and CDR2 sequences are SNHLY and FYNNEI. The CDR3 loop is CASSLRTGHLGNQPQHF. The CDR3 DNA reads as TGTGCCAGCAGTCTAAGGACAGGGCATTTAGGCAATCAGCCCCAGCATTTT.